This T cell receptor (beta chain) was recovered during a study of T-cell reconstitution after alpha-beta-depleted transplantation in children. This clonotype was counted ten times or more. Its specificity is unknown. General study results and limits: When one year had passed after transplant, most T-cell counts and diversity came from newly produced T cells.

Unique molecular identifiers were incorporated when the TCRbeta library was constructed. MiXCR, run by TCRdb on the PCR reads, gives a single entry per CDR3 protein. The table shows approximately 300,000 distinct CDR3 sequences, with 6% to 10% occurring only once. This CDR3 region has 12 residues. Germline V CDR1 and CDR2: MGHDK, SYGVNS. V was trimmed by 2 bases and J by 12 bases, leaving 11 bases between them. The clonotype was recovered from a female patient younger than 10 who had a stem cell transplant for Fanconi anemia, so the T cells may come from the graft donor. Sequenced here: peripheral blood, sampled 360 days after TCRalphabeta/CD19-depleted stem cell transplant. The chain links TRBV25-1 to TRBJ2-1; D not resolved. CDR3 sequence (DNA): TGTGCCAGCAGTGAAAGGGCGGTAGGGCAGTTCTTC. It translates to CASSERAVGQFF.